The 12 T cell receptor beta chains in this list originate from one sample, sequenced in a study of blood T cell repertoires in COVID-19. The data were produced by immunoSEQ multiplex PCR, yet TCRdb's version contains in-frame clones alone and is incomplete. This table holds some 210,000 clones, around 80% found once. Material for sequencing was peripheral blood. Receptor source: a man aged 45 to 65 with active or convalescent COVID-19.

V gene TRBV11-2 combines with J gene TRBJ1-4; D unclear. The V gene's germline CDR1 is SGHAT and CDR2 FQNNGV. V lost 2 bases to trimming and J lost 8 bases, with 15 bases between them. The length of the CDR3 is 15 residues. CDR3 loop: CASSLLADGLEKLFF. As DNA, the CDR3 is TGTGCCAGCAGCTTACTCGCGGACGGACTAGAAAAACTGTTTTTT.

The V call is TRBV29-1, the J call TRBJ1-4; 9 bases line up with TRBD1. The V gene end was trimmed by 5 bases and the J gene end by 8 bases; junction bases not matched to a gene: 6. The CDR3 contains 13 residues. Germline V lookup: CDR1 SQVTM, CDR2 ANQGSEA. The CDR3 nucleotides read TGCAGCGTTCGACAGGGGGTAGGGGAAAAACTGTTTTTT. This translates into CSVRQGVGEKLFF.

The V call is TRBV27, the J call TRBJ2-2; D possibly corresponds to TRBD2 (5 bases). Trimming shortened V by 2 bases and J by 6 bases, and 13 bases separated the two germline ends. The germline V gene encodes CDR1 MNHEY and CDR2 SMNVEV (reference sequence). This CDR3 has 15 amino acids. CDR3 sequence (DNA): TGTGCCAGCAGTTTAACGTGGGAGAGGCCCGGGGAGCTGTTTTTT. Protein sequence: CASSLTWERPGELFF.

This sequence joins TRBV21-1 and TRBJ2-4; the table's D call TRBD2 went unverified against the DNA. TRBV21-1 is a documented pseudogene. This CDR3 comprises 20 residues. CDR3 coding DNA: TGTGCCAGCAGCTATTACTCCGGGACTAGCGGGGGGGGAGCCAAAAACATTCAGTACTTC. Encoded protein: CASSYYSGTSGGGAKNIQYF.

This chain's CDR3 is CASRDRGPGANVLTF. CDR3 in DNA: TGTGCCTCACGGGACAGGGGGCCTGGGGCCAACGTCCTGACTTTC. The rearrangement uses TRBV10-3 and TRBJ2-6; 12 nucleotides align to TRBD1. J gave up 2 bases and V 11 bases, and 4 bases lay outside the gene matches. The CDR3 runs to 15 residues. From germline, CDR1 is ENHRY and CDR2 SYGVKD.

This clone was detected once. The chain has TRBV6-1 and TRBJ1-2; 10 bases are a match to TRBD1. CDR1 and CDR2 from the germline V gene are MNHNS and SASEGT. V dropped 5 bases and J dropped 4; count of bases not matched to a gene: 4. The CDR3 covers 14 residues. The DNA for the CDR3 is TGTGCCAGCAGTTCGGGACAGGGGTTCTATGGCTACACCTTC. It encodes CASSSGQGFYGYTF.

This chain uses TRBV6-5 with TRBJ2-3, with 7 nucleotides matching TRBD1. Per germline, CDR1 MNHEY and CDR2 SVGAGI. This CDR3 region has 15 residues. V shed 2 bases and J 2 bases; nucleotides not matched to a gene: 4. In DNA, the CDR3 is TGTGCCAGCAGTTACAAGGGGGCCATCACAGATACGCAGTATTTT. Translated, it gives CASSYKGAITDTQYF.

V and J are TRBV11-2 and TRBJ1-3; 8 nucleotides line up with TRBD1. Trimming removed 5 bases from V and 3 bases from J; junction bases left unmatched: 18. The CDR3 extends over 19 amino acids. CDR1 and CDR2 from the germline V gene are SGHAT and FQNNGV. CDR3: CASSNLLPGQGGGGNTIYF. The CDR3 nucleotides read TGTGCCAGCAGCAACCTGCTACCCGGACAGGGCGGAGGTGGAAACACCATATATTTT.

The rearrangement links TRBV5-1 to TRBJ2-1; D remains unclear. Germline V gene sequence: CDR1 SGHRS, CDR2 YFSETQ. This CDR3 comprises 14 residues. The V end lost 0 bases, the J end lost 5 bases, and 9 bases lay between the germline ends. The CDR3 reads CASSLGQANNEQFF. In nucleotides, the CDR3 is TGCGCCAGCAGCTTGGGGCAGGCGAACAATGAGCAGTTCTTC.

V is TRBV19 and J is TRBJ2-1, with D possibly being TRBD1 (5 bases). The CDR3 has 13 amino acids. Looked up from germline, CDR1 is LNHDA and CDR2 is SQIVND (reference sequence). V lost 5 bases and J lost 3, with 8 bases in between. CDR3 residues: CASSVDSYNEQFF. For the CDR3, the DNA is TGTGCCAGTAGTGTCGACAGCTACAATGAGCAGTTCTTC.

The CDR3 DNA reads as TGTGCCAGCAGTCTAGGAACTAGCGGGATCGACGAGCAGTACTTC. Its translation is CASSLGTSGIDEQYF. The rearrangement uses TRBV27 and TRBJ2-7, with 10 bases aligning to TRBD2. There are 15 residues in the CDR3. J gave up 5 bases and V 5 bases, and 9 bases lay outside the gene matches. Germline CDR1 and CDR2: MNHEY and SMNVEV (reference sequence).

J is TRBJ2-3 and V is TRBV6-2 or TRBV6-3, with TRBD1 matching over 7 bases. Germline V gives CDR1 MNHEY, CDR2 SVGEGT. CDR3 size: 15 residues. The V and J ends lost 2 bases and 2 bases, in that order; junction bases with no gene match: 4. This CDR3 is CASSYRGHSTDTQYF. The CDR3 DNA follows: TGTGCCAGCAGTTACAGGGGGCACTCCACAGATACGCAGTATTTT.